This TCR beta chain derives from a study of cytomegalovirus exposure and HLA in healthy donors. Study-wide results and limits: Earlier analysis yielded a pattern in which most TCR beta V segments were productive about 87% or about 30% of the time.

The germline V gene has CDR1 SQVTM and CDR2 ANQGSEA. The ends were cut back, 5 bases at V and 2 bases at J, with 14 bases in the middle. The CDR3 is 14 residues long. With 60 Vbeta and 13 Jbeta primers, the PCR was carried out. Produced via immunoSEQ multiplex PCR; TCRdb's table is partial and in-frame only. The sample has 100,000 to 150,000 clones, roughly 66% seen once. About this clone itself: Antigen specificity is unknown.

This TCR came from a man in his fifties or sixties in good health and CMV-seropositive. The specimen was PBMCs. The V and J genes are TRBV29-1 and TRBJ2-3; TRBD1 might be the D (5 bases). The CDR3 DNA follows: TGCAGCGTTTGGACACCCCAACTCACAGATACGCAGTATTTT. Protein sequence: CSVWTPQLTDTQYF.